Below, 13 T cell receptor beta chains from the same sample are listed, as sequenced in a study of molecular identifiers for immune sequencing clone quantification. TCRdb analysed the PCR reads with MiXCR anew, one entry per CDR3 protein. The table lists about 330,000 distinct CDR3 sequences, roughly 24% of them singletons. Sequenced: naive CD8+ T cells from blood, with Jurkat cell RNA spiked in. The subset denotes: FACS-sorted CD8+CD4-CCR7+CD45RA+ naive T cells. Receptor source: a human donor in good health. Some libraries in this study had Jurkat cell RNA spiked in.

A remark on this clonotype: A read error may explain this, as a much larger clone is one base away. The rearrangement links TRBV7-2 to TRBJ2-7, with a weak D call TRBD2 (6 bases). V lost 5 bases and J 9 bases, leaving 20 bases between the germline ends. Per the germline V gene, CDR1 is SGHTA and CDR2 is FQGNSA. The CDR3 is made up of 14 amino acids. This chain's CDR3 is CASSLRTIGPAQYF. The DNA of the CDR3 is TGTGCCAGCAGCCTACGGACTATAGGCCCCGCGCAGTACTTC.

Regarding this clonotype: An end of the junction differs from the germline gene, which may be a read error. The chain carries TRBV6-5 and TRBJ1-5; 9 positions match TRBD1. Germline values: CDR1 MNHEY, CDR2 SVGAGI. This CDR3 comprises 19 residues. The CDR3 coding sequence is TGTGCCAGCAGCCAAATCGGGACAGGGAGTAAAATCAATGATCAGCCCCAGCACTTT. It codes for CASSQIGTGSKINDQPQHF.

The chain carries TRBV12-3 or TRBV12-4 and TRBJ2-6; unclear D gene. The CDR3 spans 15 residues. Deletions cut 6 bases from V and 4 bases from J, with 13 bases between. CDR3 sequence reads: CASSPGGAGANVLTF. Here the CDR3 DNA reads TGTGCCAGCAGCCCCGGCGGTGCGGGGGCCAACGTCCTGACTTTC.

This clonotype has a handful of counts. The chain links TRBV11-2 to TRBJ2-7; 7 nucleotides match TRBD1. The CDR3 is 17 amino acids. J gave up 2 bases and V 5 bases, and 15 bases lay outside the gene matches. Germline V lookup: CDR1 SGHAT, CDR2 FQNNGV. This chain's CDR3 is CASSPLPGQALTYEQYF. CDR3 in DNA: TGTGCCAGCAGCCCCCTACCCGGACAGGCGTTAACCTACGAGCAGTACTTC.

Ten or more counts support this clonotype. The chain has TRBV29-1 and TRBJ1-1; no definite D call. V was trimmed by 4 bases and J by 4 bases, leaving 7 bases between them. Germline loops: CDR1 SQVTM, CDR2 ANQGSEA. CDR3 size: 11 residues. DNA for the CDR3: TGCAGCGTTGGGAGTGGCACTGAAGCTTTCTTT. Amino acid sequence: CSVGSGTEAFF.

This clonotype occurred a few times. The chain has TRBV19 and TRBJ2-3; D remains unclear. The CDR3 totals 12 residues. Germline CDR1 LNHDA, CDR2 SQIVND (reference sequence). Deletions cut 7 bases from V and 5 bases from J, with 10 bases between. CDR3 protein: CASNLQGDTQYF. CDR3 DNA: TGTGCCAGTAACCTTCAAGGAGATACGCAGTATTTT.

Of note for this clonotype: A much larger clonotype is one base distant, so this may be a read error. The CDR3 DNA reads as TGTGCCAGCAGTTACGGGACAGGGGAGTACAATGAGCAGTACTTC. Translated: CASSYGTGEYNEQYF. The rearrangement links TRBV6-5 to TRBJ2-7, with 10 bases matching TRBD1. CDR3 length: 15 amino acids. Losses at the gene ends were 2 bases for V and 7 bases for J; bases not matched to a gene: 8. Per germline, CDR1 MNHEY and CDR2 SVGAGI.

A note on this clonotype: Just one base apart from a much larger clone, this may be a read error. The V gene is TRBV6-5, the J gene TRBJ1-2; the match to TRBD1 covers 7 bases. This CDR3 comprises 13 residues. Looked up from germline, CDR1 is MNHEY and CDR2 is SVGAGI. CDR3 bases: TGTGCCGGCAGTTACTCAGGGGGGGGTGGCTACACCTTC. This sequence encodes CAGSYSGGGGYTF.

This clonotype showed up just a few times. The V call is TRBV13, the J call TRBJ2-2; TRBD1 matches at 9 bases. The CDR3 sequence is 15 residues long. V shed 5 bases, J shed 6 bases, and the junction held 7 bases outside the gene matches. From germline, CDR1 is PRHDT and CDR2 FYEKMQ (reference sequence). CDR3 sequence: CASSGDRVNAGELFF. DNA for the CDR3: TGTGCCAGCAGCGGGGACAGGGTTAACGCCGGGGAGCTGTTTTTT. Full variable domain (rest looked up from reference TRBV13 and TRBJ2-2): AAGVIQSPRHLIKEKRETATLKCYPIPRHDTVYWYQQGPGQDPQFLISFYEKMQSDKGSIPDRFSAQQFSDYHSELNMSSLELGDSALYFCASSGDRVNAGELFFGEGSRLTVL.

Only a few counts were recorded for this clonotype. One end of the junction fails to match germline, which may point to a read error. The chain links TRBV29-1 to TRBJ1-1; D gene uncertain. CDR3 length: 11 amino acids. Per the germline V gene, CDR1 is SQVTM and CDR2 is ANQGSEA. The CDR3 loop is CCVDVYTEAFF. In DNA form, the CDR3 reads TGCTGCGTTGACGTATACACTGAAGCTTTCTTT. The whole variable domain, filled in from reference TRBV29-1 and TRBJ1-1, reads SAVISQKPSRDICQRGTSLTIQCQVDSQVTMMFWYRQQPGQSLTLIATANQGSEATYESGFVIDKFPISRPNLTFSTLTVSNMSPEDSSIYLCCVDVYTEAFFGQGTRLTVV.

The chain carries TRBV20-1 and TRBJ2-7, with D unresolved. The germline gives CDR1 DFQATT, CDR2 SNEGSKA (reference sequence). Trimming left V 0 bases short and J 5 bases short, with 17 bases between. This CDR3 has 15 amino acids. CDR3 residues: CSAREDLGSLDEQYF. CDR3 in DNA: TGCAGTGCTAGAGAGGATTTGGGGTCCCTAGACGAGCAGTACTTC.

Ten or more counts support this clonotype. V usage is TRBV28 and J usage is TRBJ2-7, with D unclear. The germline V and J ends were trimmed by 3 bases and 0 bases, with 12 bases remaining between them. Germline CDR1 reads MDHEN; CDR2 reads SYDVKM. The CDR3 has 15 amino acids. The CDR3 DNA sequence: TGTGCCAGCAGTTTCGAGGCAGAATCCTCCTACGAGCAGTACTTC. Protein: CASSFEAESSYEQYF.

As concerns this clonotype: Germline and junction disagree at one end, which may indicate a read error. The J gene is TRBJ1-4, the V gene TRBV4-2; D remains unclear. The CDR3 is 14 residues long. CDR1 and CDR2 (germline): LGHNA, YNFKEQ. The CDR3 DNA sequence: TGTGCCAGCGCCAGGAGTGCAACTAATGAAAGACTGTTTTTT. Translating gives CASARSATNERLFF.